Listed below are T cell receptor beta chains from one sample, sequenced in a study of tumor and adjacent non-tumor tissue in lung cancer. TCRdb ran MiXCR on the multiplex PCR reads and lists one entry per CDR3 protein. Among about 77,000 distinct CDR3 sequences listed, around 76% were seen once. The specimen was distant non-tumor lung tissue. These receptors originate from an older man with non-small cell lung cancer. Each CDR3 is given with its conserved first and last residue. The D gene is left open where the match is weak.

d_gene	v_gene	j_gene	CDR3aa
-	TRBV11-2	TRBJ1-1	CATSPPEGIYTEAFF
-	TRBV11-2	TRBJ2-1	CASVLGSSAASYNEQFF
-	TRBV10-2	TRBJ2-2	CARSDTGELFF
-	TRBV6-5	TRBJ1-3	CVSRLDSGITIYF
-	TRBV12-3/TRBV12-4	TRBJ1-2	CASSSRRGGKSYTF
TRBD2	TRBV7-9	TRBJ2-3	CASEGLAGGLDTEYF
-	TRBV29-1	TRBJ1-5	CSVEEGLGQPQHF
-	TRBV11-2	TRBJ2-7	CDSSFHGHYEHYF
-	TRBV7-8	TRBJ2-2	CANSLGIGELFF
-	TRBV29-1	TRBJ2-7	CSVEFRDETYEQYF
-	TRBV5-4	TRBJ2-3	CASSLTCDTQYF
-	TRBV2	TRBJ2-7	CVSRDPWETPYEHYF
-	TRBV12-3/TRBV12-4	TRBJ2-5	CASSVLTRVVETQYF
-	TRBV11-2	TRBJ2-2	CASCLQRRGELSF
TRBD2	TRBV20-1	TRBJ2-1	CSDIQREYNEQFF
-	TRBV7-8	TRBJ2-1	CASSSPPRDEQFF
-	TRBV7-8	TRBJ2-3	CVSSSLLWGSADTQYF
-	TRBV5-1	TRBJ2-2	CASRSSGQNTGELFF
-	TRBV4-1	TRBJ2-2	CASSQEGGFFANTGELFF
-	TRBV5-4	TRBJ2-7	CASSLGSGPTYGQYF
-	TRBV5-5	TRBJ1-1	CASSLGTAAEAFF
TRBD2	TRBV11-2	TRBJ2-1	CASSLAGVRNEQFF
-	TRBV4-1	TRBJ2-7	CASNRGTGRVSEQYF
-	TRBV11-3	TRBJ1-1	CASSFPDRNPNTEAFF
-	TRBV11-2	TRBJ1-1	CASRFANSRNTEDFF
-	TRBV6-6	TRBJ1-1	CANSYSKRHTMNTEAFF
TRBD1	TRBV5-1	TRBJ2-1	CANSSGQIHDEQFF
-	TRBV12-3/TRBV12-4	TRBJ2-5	CASSGLVGAVETQYF
-	TRBV12-3/TRBV12-4	TRBJ2-4	CASSQQRLAKNIQYF
-	TRBV11-2	TRBJ2-3	CVSSSYSDTASTDTQYF
-	TRBV28	TRBJ2-1	CASSSITVSRTYNEQFF
-	TRBV6-2/TRBV6-3	TRBJ1-1	CASGFPRAVNIEAFF
-	TRBV6-2/TRBV6-3	TRBJ1-5	CASGRAEAGQPQHF
-	TRBV6-6	TRBJ2-2	CASRDRGTWELFF
-	TRBV10-3	TRBJ1-2	CAYSRSPNYGYTF
TRBD1	TRBV29-1	TRBJ2-2	CSLGRGGGTGELFF
-	TRBV28	TRBJ2-7	CASRRGTYEQYF
-	TRBV12-3/TRBV12-4	TRBJ2-4	CASSLGSLAKNIQYF
-	TRBV11-2	TRBJ2-2	CASSLVGIGVVGELFF
TRBD2	TRBV11-3	TRBJ2-2	CASSRLLARNTWDLFF
-	TRBV6-1	TRBJ2-5	CATRESAAGRETQYF
-	TRBV6-2/TRBV6-3	TRBJ2-2	CASSRINTGELSF
-	TRBV11-3	TRBJ2-7	CACSLDGGISYEQYF
TRBD1	TRBV6-2/TRBV6-3	TRBJ1-1	CASTTRQGTNSEAFF
-	TRBV12-3/TRBV12-4	TRBJ2-5	CAISLSETQYF
-	TRBV6-2/TRBV6-3	TRBJ1-5	CTSGRAGTGQPQHF
-	TRBV28	TRBJ2-1	CASNLTTGWNNEQLF
-	TRBV11-3	TRBJ1-2	CTRSHPDGLGGYTF